The source of this T cell receptor (beta chain) is a study of blood T cell repertoires in COVID-19 (dated by TCRdb to between 2020 and 2021). Looking at the study overall: Samples from collaborators originated in the United States, Italy and Spain and spanned both the acute and convalescent phases of COVID-19. The prospective study material was composed of cDNA or gDNA derived from T cells, B-cell-depleted T cells, or PBMCs. Subjects who had been exposed to COVID-19, were actively infected with it, or had recovered from it provided the deeply sampled blood TCRbeta repertoires that made up the dataset. The repertoires were released in a freely available public database meant as a resource for research on the immune response to SARS-CoV-2. The samples were drawn from two sources: the first 160 participants of the ongoing ImmuneRACE study, and over 950 subjects contributed by 6 global collaborators. The sample metadata nearly always contained a de-identified subject ID, COVID-19 status, age in years and sex. Where available, HLA class I and class II types were obtained from metadata supplied by the sample provider rather than from assay-based typing.

TCRbeta CDR3 regions were amplified from genomic DNA by means of the immunoSEQ Assay, a bias-controlled multiplex PCR. The authors' analysis ran thus. The number of nucleated cells in each sample was estimated by amplification of reference gene primers within the assay. To quantify the absolute abundance of each unique TCRbeta CDR3 rearrangement, sequence reads were collapsed and filtered. For each sample, productive Simpson clonality was calculated by taking the square root of Simpson's diversity index across productive rearrangements. This is the immuneACCESS table as TCRdb keeps it, with only in-frame sequences that have V and J called. A part of the clones is gone; compared with another copy, unresolved V genes explain less than half, and the rest is unexplained. V, J and clone size derive from that table, while D and trimming were established from the DNA sequence. This sample gives 130,000 or so clones in total; roughly 84% of them show up just once. Of the sample, approximately 9% is held by the ten largest clones.

Broad study findings and their caveats: How much clinical and demographic metadata was included differed by source and by participant, and the metadata was provided uncurated.

The table lists this clone with a few counts. The target of this receptor is not known. Base qualities are missing; no much larger clone stands one base away. In Seattle, one collaborating source enrolled patients while the infection was active and tracked those patients longitudinally over the course of disease. The collaborating institutions used their own protocols to collect whole blood in K2EDTA tubes. For TCRbeta analysis, collaborators shipped samples in one of three forms: frozen whole blood, isolated PBMCs, or DNA extracted from either of those sample types. V has 0 bases trimmed and J has 7 bases trimmed; junction bases matching no gene number 13. From the germline V gene (reference sequence), CDR1 is SGHKS and CDR2 is YYEKEE. Measured from the cysteine to the phenylalanine, the CDR3 is 18 residues long. Only the CDR3 region is kept as DNA, spanning 54 bases read in frame from base 1.

The sample taken for sequencing was peripheral blood. The rearrangement joined TRBV5-5 to TRBJ1-5; 10 bases in between match TRBD1. The source of this sequence is a young man with COVID-19, enrolled during active disease. The CDR3 corresponds to CASSLGTGGGIGQQPQHF. The nucleotides are TGTGCCAGCAGCTTGGGGACAGGGGGTGGTATCGGCCAACAGCCCCAGCATTTT.